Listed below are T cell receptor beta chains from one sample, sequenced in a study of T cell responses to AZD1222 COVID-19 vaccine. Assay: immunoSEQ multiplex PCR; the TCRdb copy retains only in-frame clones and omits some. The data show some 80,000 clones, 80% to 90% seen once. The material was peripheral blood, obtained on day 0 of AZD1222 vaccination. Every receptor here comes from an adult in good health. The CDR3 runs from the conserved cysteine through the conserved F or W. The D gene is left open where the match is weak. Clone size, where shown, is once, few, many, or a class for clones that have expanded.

CDR3nt: TGCGCCAGCAGCCAAGACTCGGGGGGCTATGGCTACACCTTC; CDR3aa: CASSQDSGGYGYTF; v_gene: TRBV4-3; abundance: few; d_gene: .; j_gene: TRBJ1-2
CDR3nt: TGTGCCAGCAGTGAAAAACAGGGGGCGGCTAACTATGGCTACACCTTC; CDR3aa: CASSEKQGAANYGYTF; v_gene: TRBV2; abundance: .; d_gene: TRBD1; j_gene: TRBJ1-2
CDR3nt: TGTGCCAGCAGCCAAGGACAGGGGAACACTGAAGCTTTCTTT; CDR3aa: CASSQGQGNTEAFF; v_gene: TRBV4-2; abundance: .; d_gene: TRBD1; j_gene: TRBJ1-1
CDR3nt: TGTGCCAGCAGCCAGAGGGGGGGCCGGAACAATGAGCAGTTCTTC; CDR3aa: CASSQRGGRNNEQFF; v_gene: TRBV3-1/TRBV3-2; abundance: .; d_gene: .; j_gene: TRBJ2-1
CDR3nt: TGTGCCAGCAGCCCACCAACAGGGAACGCCTACGAGCAGTACTTC; CDR3aa: CASSPPTGNAYEQYF; v_gene: TRBV3-1/TRBV3-2; abundance: once; d_gene: .; j_gene: TRBJ2-7
CDR3nt: TGCAGCGTTAACAGGGGGGGAAACACTGAAGCTTTCTTT; CDR3aa: CSVNRGGNTEAFF; v_gene: TRBV29-1; abundance: .; d_gene: TRBD1; j_gene: TRBJ1-1
CDR3nt: TGCGCCAGCAGCTTGACAGGGTTCACTGAAGCTTTCTTT; CDR3aa: CASSLTGFTEAFF; v_gene: TRBV5-1; abundance: .; d_gene: .; j_gene: TRBJ1-1
CDR3nt: TGTGCCAGCAGCTTAAGACCCGCTTCACCCCTTCCCATTCCGGGATACCAAGAGACCCAGTACTTC; CDR3aa: CASSLRPASPLPIPGYQETQYF; v_gene: TRBV7-3; abundance: .; d_gene: .; j_gene: TRBJ2-5
CDR3nt: TGTGCCAGCATCCATACACAGGGATCCGGGGTTAATGGCTACACCTTC; CDR3aa: CASIHTQGSGVNGYTF; v_gene: TRBV9; abundance: .; d_gene: .; j_gene: TRBJ1-2
CDR3nt: TGTGCCAGCAGCCAAGTAACAGGGAAGGGCTCACCCCTCCACTTT; CDR3aa: CASSQVTGKGSPLHF; v_gene: TRBV3-1/TRBV3-2; abundance: .; d_gene: .; j_gene: TRBJ1-6
CDR3nt: TGTGCCAGCAGTTTCGCAGGGATTTATTCTTCACCCCTCCACTTT; CDR3aa: CASSFAGIYSSPLHF; v_gene: TRBV28; abundance: .; d_gene: .; j_gene: TRBJ1-6
CDR3nt: TGTGCCAGCAGCTTAGTTATACAGGGCGACCTGTTTTTT; CDR3aa: CASSLVIQGDLFF; v_gene: TRBV11-2; abundance: .; d_gene: .; j_gene: TRBJ1-4
CDR3nt: TGTGCCAGCAGTTTAAACCAACTCTATGGCTACACCTTC; CDR3aa: CASSLNQLYGYTF; v_gene: TRBV27; abundance: .; d_gene: .; j_gene: TRBJ1-2
CDR3nt: TGTGCCAGCAGCTCCCAGTCTACGCTGAACACTGAAGCTTTCTTT; CDR3aa: CASSSQSTLNTEAFF; v_gene: TRBV5-5; abundance: .; d_gene: .; j_gene: TRBJ1-1
CDR3nt: TGTGCCAGCAGCCAAATTGACAGGGTAGTGGACACCGGGGAGCTGTTTTTT; CDR3aa: CASSQIDRVVDTGELFF; v_gene: TRBV14; abundance: .; d_gene: TRBD1; j_gene: TRBJ2-2
CDR3nt: TGTGCCAGCAGCCAAGGGCCTTATGGCACAGATACGCAGTATTTT; CDR3aa: CASSQGPYGTDTQYF; v_gene: TRBV6-5; abundance: .; d_gene: .; j_gene: TRBJ2-3
CDR3nt: TGTGCCAGCAGCTTGTCAGGGGGCGGTCAGCCCCAGCATTTT; CDR3aa: CASSLSGGGQPQHF; v_gene: TRBV7-8; abundance: .; d_gene: TRBD1; j_gene: TRBJ1-5
CDR3nt: TGTGCCAGCAGCTCCCTGGGTGGTTACACTGAAGCTTTCTTT; CDR3aa: CASSSLGGYTEAFF; v_gene: TRBV7-9; abundance: .; d_gene: .; j_gene: TRBJ1-1
CDR3nt: TGTGCCAGCAGCCCTCAGGCGGGGGAAGGTGGCTACACCTTC; CDR3aa: CASSPQAGEGGYTF; v_gene: TRBV7-2; abundance: .; d_gene: .; j_gene: TRBJ1-2
CDR3nt: TGTGCCAGCAGTTTAGCCGGACAGGAAGGGAATCAGCCCCAGCATTTT; CDR3aa: CASSLAGQEGNQPQHF; v_gene: TRBV27; abundance: .; d_gene: TRBD1; j_gene: TRBJ1-5
CDR3nt: TGTGCCAGTAGTATCGACAGGGTTAGCACAGATACGCAGTATTTT; CDR3aa: CASSIDRVSTDTQYF; v_gene: TRBV19; abundance: few; d_gene: TRBD1; j_gene: TRBJ2-3
CDR3nt: TGTGCCAGCAGCCTAGGAGGGGGAACTTTTAACATTCAGTACTTC; CDR3aa: CASSLGGGTFNIQYF; v_gene: TRBV7-2; abundance: .; d_gene: .; j_gene: TRBJ2-4
CDR3nt: TGTGCCAGCAAAACGGGGGGTGGGACAGATACGCAGTATTTT; CDR3aa: CASKTGGGTDTQYF; v_gene: TRBV28; abundance: .; d_gene: TRBD2; j_gene: TRBJ2-3
CDR3nt: TGCGCCAGCAGCTTGATGCTTCCCGGGGCCAACGTCCTGACTTTC; CDR3aa: CASSLMLPGANVLTF; v_gene: TRBV5-1; abundance: .; d_gene: .; j_gene: TRBJ2-6
CDR3nt: TGTGCCAGCAGCGTAGTGTCCCGGGACACTGAAGCTTTCTTT; CDR3aa: CASSVVSRDTEAFF; v_gene: TRBV9; abundance: .; d_gene: .; j_gene: TRBJ1-1
CDR3nt: TGTGCCAGCAGCCGACAGGGGGCAGGCAATCAGCCCCAGCATTTT; CDR3aa: CASSRQGAGNQPQHF; v_gene: TRBV6-2/TRBV6-3; abundance: .; d_gene: TRBD1; j_gene: TRBJ1-5
CDR3nt: TGCAGTGCTAGGGCGAACACTGAAGCTTTCTTT; CDR3aa: CSARANTEAFF; v_gene: TRBV20-1; abundance: .; d_gene: .; j_gene: TRBJ1-1
CDR3nt: TGTGCCAGCATGTCCTTAGTGACAGGGGGCCGGGCTTTCTTT; CDR3aa: CASMSLVTGGRAFF; v_gene: TRBV2; abundance: .; d_gene: TRBD1; j_gene: TRBJ1-1
CDR3nt: TGCAGCGTTTGGGGCCAGAATATCGATACGCAGTATTTT; CDR3aa: CSVWGQNIDTQYF; v_gene: TRBV29-1; abundance: .; d_gene: .; j_gene: TRBJ2-3
CDR3nt: TGTGCCAGCAGCCAAGCCGGCGGTAGCTCCTACAATGAGCAGTTCTTC; CDR3aa: CASSQAGGSSYNEQFF; v_gene: TRBV3-1/TRBV3-2; abundance: .; d_gene: .; j_gene: TRBJ2-1
CDR3nt: TGTGCCAGCAGTGATAAGGACAGGGGAGGAAACACCATATATTTT; CDR3aa: CASSDKDRGGNTIYF; v_gene: TRBV25-1; abundance: few; d_gene: TRBD1; j_gene: TRBJ1-3
CDR3nt: TGTGCCAGCAGCTATCGGGGCACAGATACGCAGTATTTT; CDR3aa: CASSYRGTDTQYF; v_gene: TRBV7-9; abundance: .; d_gene: .; j_gene: TRBJ2-3
CDR3nt: TGCGCCAGCAGCTCTCCCGACCTGAACACTGAAGCTTTCTTT; CDR3aa: CASSSPDLNTEAFF; v_gene: TRBV5-1; abundance: .; d_gene: .; j_gene: TRBJ1-1
CDR3nt: TGTGCCTGGGATCCCCAAGGAAACACTGAAGCTTTCTTT; CDR3aa: CAWDPQGNTEAFF; v_gene: TRBV30; abundance: .; d_gene: .; j_gene: TRBJ1-1
CDR3nt: TGTGCCAGCAGTTTGACACTGATTGGCTACACCTTC; CDR3aa: CASSLTLIGYTF; v_gene: TRBV12-3/TRBV12-4; abundance: once; d_gene: .; j_gene: TRBJ1-2
CDR3nt: TGCGCCAGCAGCTTGGCCCCAGGGGCGTCTGGAAACACCATATATTTT; CDR3aa: CASSLAPGASGNTIYF; v_gene: TRBV5-1; abundance: .; d_gene: .; j_gene: TRBJ1-3
CDR3nt: TGTGCCAGCAGCTTGTCCGTAGCGGATGGCTACACCTTC; CDR3aa: CASSLSVADGYTF; v_gene: TRBV5-4; abundance: .; d_gene: .; j_gene: TRBJ1-2
CDR3nt: TGTGCCAGCAGCGGACAACGGAACACTAAAGCTTTCTTT; CDR3aa: CASSGQRNTKAFF; v_gene: TRBV11-2; abundance: .; d_gene: .; j_gene: TRBJ1-1
CDR3nt: TGTGCCAGCAGAAACAGAGAGGGGGCCGGCAATCAGCCCCAGCATTTT; CDR3aa: CASRNREGAGNQPQHF; v_gene: TRBV2; abundance: .; d_gene: TRBD1; j_gene: TRBJ1-5
CDR3nt: TGTGCCAGGGGACCGAGGGATGGCTACACCTTC; CDR3aa: CARGPRDGYTF; v_gene: TRBV25-1; abundance: few; d_gene: .; j_gene: TRBJ1-2
CDR3nt: TGCGCCAGCAGCCAAGATGTTGCTATTGTCTATGGCTACACCTTC; CDR3aa: CASSQDVAIVYGYTF; v_gene: TRBV4-3; abundance: .; d_gene: .; j_gene: TRBJ1-2
CDR3nt: TGTGCCAGTAGTATATCTAACCGCGGGGGAAACACCATATATTTT; CDR3aa: CASSISNRGGNTIYF; v_gene: TRBV19; abundance: .; d_gene: .; j_gene: TRBJ1-3
CDR3nt: TGTGCCAGCAGCGTAGCTACGGCGCAGGGGATGGAGGAGCAGTACTTC; CDR3aa: CASSVATAQGMEEQYF; v_gene: TRBV9; abundance: .; d_gene: .; j_gene: TRBJ2-7
CDR3nt: TGCGCCAGCAGCCCCGCGGGATCTACTAGCACAGATACGCAGTATTTT; CDR3aa: CASSPAGSTSTDTQYF; v_gene: TRBV5-1; abundance: .; d_gene: .; j_gene: TRBJ2-3
CDR3nt: TGTGCCAGCAGCCAAGCGTACGGGACAGAAACCTACGAGCAGTACTTC; CDR3aa: CASSQAYGTETYEQYF; v_gene: TRBV7-9; abundance: .; d_gene: TRBD1; j_gene: TRBJ2-7
CDR3nt: TGTGCCAGCAGTTGGACAGGGGATCAGCCCCAGCATTTT; CDR3aa: CASSWTGDQPQHF; v_gene: TRBV27; abundance: .; d_gene: TRBD1; j_gene: TRBJ1-5
CDR3nt: TGTGCCAGTAGTATAGGCCTGGGGGGGGCCGTATACAATGAGCAGTTCTTC; CDR3aa: CASSIGLGGAVYNEQFF; v_gene: TRBV19; abundance: .; d_gene: .; j_gene: TRBJ2-1
CDR3nt: TGTGCCAGCAGCCCGGGACAGGGAGGTAATTCACCCCTCCACTTT; CDR3aa: CASSPGQGGNSPLHF; v_gene: TRBV5-6; abundance: .; d_gene: TRBD1; j_gene: TRBJ1-6
CDR3nt: TGTGCCAGCAGTTCCTCGAACCGGGGCCTGAGGTTGTTTTTT; CDR3aa: CASSSSNRGLRLFF; v_gene: TRBV6-5; abundance: .; d_gene: .; j_gene: TRBJ1-4
CDR3nt: TGTGCCAGCAGCTTCACAGATACGCAGTATTTT; CDR3aa: CASSFTDTQYF; v_gene: TRBV7-2; abundance: .; d_gene: .; j_gene: TRBJ2-3
CDR3nt: TGTGCCAGCAGCCATGGTTGGACTAGCGGCCCAGATACGCAGTATTTT; CDR3aa: CASSHGWTSGPDTQYF; v_gene: TRBV16; abundance: once; d_gene: TRBD2; j_gene: TRBJ2-3
CDR3nt: TGTGCCAGCAGTATGACAGGTTCCAGGGGATATGGCTACACCTTC; CDR3aa: CASSMTGSRGYGYTF; v_gene: TRBV6-5; abundance: .; d_gene: .; j_gene: TRBJ1-2
CDR3nt: TGTGCCAGCAGCCCCGTGGCTAGCGGGGGCTATACGCAGTATTTT; CDR3aa: CASSPVASGGYTQYF; v_gene: TRBV7-2; abundance: .; d_gene: TRBD2; j_gene: TRBJ2-3
CDR3nt: TGTGCCAGCAGCTACTCGAGCAAGAGGGGGCCAGCACAGAATGAGCAGTTCTTC; CDR3aa: CASSYSSKRGPAQNEQFF; v_gene: TRBV7-2; abundance: .; d_gene: TRBD1; j_gene: TRBJ2-1
CDR3nt: TGCGCCAGCAGCTTGGGCGGGGGGTCCTACAATGAGCAGTTCTTC; CDR3aa: CASSLGGGSYNEQFF; v_gene: TRBV5-1; abundance: .; d_gene: TRBD2; j_gene: TRBJ2-1